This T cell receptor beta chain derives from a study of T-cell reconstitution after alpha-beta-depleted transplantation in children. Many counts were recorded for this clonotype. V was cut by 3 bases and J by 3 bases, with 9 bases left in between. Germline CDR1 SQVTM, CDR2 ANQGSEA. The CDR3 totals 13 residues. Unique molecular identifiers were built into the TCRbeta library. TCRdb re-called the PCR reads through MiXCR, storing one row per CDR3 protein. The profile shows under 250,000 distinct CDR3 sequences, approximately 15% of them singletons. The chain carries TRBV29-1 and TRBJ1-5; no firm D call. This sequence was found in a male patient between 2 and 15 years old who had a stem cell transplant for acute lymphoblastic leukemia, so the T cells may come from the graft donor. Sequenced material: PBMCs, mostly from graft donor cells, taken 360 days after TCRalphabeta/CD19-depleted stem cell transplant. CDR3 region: CSVEGRDNQPQHF. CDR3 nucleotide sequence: TGCAGCGTTGAGGGTAGAGACAATCAGCCCCAGCATTTT. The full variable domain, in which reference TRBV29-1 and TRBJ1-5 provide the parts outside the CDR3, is SAVISQKPSRDICQRGTSLTIQCQVDSQVTMMFWYRQQPGQSLTLIATANQGSEATYESGFVIDKFPISRPNLTFSTLTVSNMSPEDSSIYLCSVEGRDNQPQHFGDGTRLSIL.